The text below deals with one T cell receptor (beta chain). No antigen is known for it. These data originate in a study of T cell responses to AZD1222 COVID-19 vaccine. Study-wide points: Among spike-specific TCRs, nearly half reportedly target unmutated variant regions. With dominance at 160-218 and 743-854, vaccine-associated CD4 TCRs spanned spike. Most donors were white British, females outnumbered males, and clonal diversity was possibly underestimated.

V shed 2 bases and J 8 bases; nucleotides not matched to a gene: 6. CDR1 and CDR2 from the germline V gene are MNHEY and SVGEGT. The CDR3 contains 15 residues. Here immunoSEQ multiplex PCR was the method, and the copy in TCRdb shows in-frame clones only, minus some. The sample contains about 170,000 clones, roughly 92% of which appear only once. This chain connects TRBV6-2 or TRBV6-3 to TRBJ1-6; TRBD1 matches 7 bases. The receptor was derived from an adult in good health. Source: peripheral blood, taken on day 0 of AZD1222 vaccination. CDR3 nucleotide sequence: TGTGCCAGCAGTTACAGGGGGCCGGGGGATTCACCCCTCCACTTT. This encodes CASSYRGPGDSPLHF.